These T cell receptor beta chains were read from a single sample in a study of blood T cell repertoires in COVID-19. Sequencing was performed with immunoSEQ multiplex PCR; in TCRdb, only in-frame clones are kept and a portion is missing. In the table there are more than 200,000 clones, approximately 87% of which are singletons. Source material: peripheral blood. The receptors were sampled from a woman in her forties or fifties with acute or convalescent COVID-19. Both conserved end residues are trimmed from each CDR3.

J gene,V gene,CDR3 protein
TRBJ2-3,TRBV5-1,ASSLDDSILY
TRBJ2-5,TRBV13,ASSLGGLAGTSQETQY
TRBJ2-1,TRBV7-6,ASSLVESSGGEQF
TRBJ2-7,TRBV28,ASSWLQPSGAYEQY
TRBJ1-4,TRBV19,ASSIFGRANEKLF
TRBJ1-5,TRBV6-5,ASSSRGGASQPQH
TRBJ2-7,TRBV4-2,ASSQEQGLAGGLAYEQY
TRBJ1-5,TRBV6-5,ASRRTGMNQPQH
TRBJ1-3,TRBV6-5,ASSLGTGGTIY
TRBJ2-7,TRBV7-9,ASSESGEQY
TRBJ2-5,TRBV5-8,ASSGGVSQETQY
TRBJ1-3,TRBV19,ASRDRGFGTIY
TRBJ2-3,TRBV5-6,ASSAQQGKTGTDTQY
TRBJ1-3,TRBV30,AWRVTGAGNTIY
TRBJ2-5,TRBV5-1,ASSLDSGAQETQY
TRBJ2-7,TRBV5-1,ASSLFAGSYEQY
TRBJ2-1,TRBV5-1,ASSSKAGTSGYNEQF
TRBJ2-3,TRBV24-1,ATSQGASTDTQY
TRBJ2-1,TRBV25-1,ASSDYGNEQF
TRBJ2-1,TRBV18,ASSPRAGENEQF
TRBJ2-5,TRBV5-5,ASSLMGDRVETQY
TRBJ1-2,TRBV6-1,ASSDRGMGYT
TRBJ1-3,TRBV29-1,SVTGGSSGNTIY
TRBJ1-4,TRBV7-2,ASSLTGRGYEKLF
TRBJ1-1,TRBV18,ASSPPGLDGTEAF
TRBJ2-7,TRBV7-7,ASSNDRGDEQY
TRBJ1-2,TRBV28,ASSLSVGRVYGYT
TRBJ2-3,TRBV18,ASSPPANTDTQY
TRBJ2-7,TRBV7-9,ASSAQRELTYEQY
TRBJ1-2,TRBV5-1,ASSLERQGGYGYT
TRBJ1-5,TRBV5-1,ASSPGTGSNQPQH
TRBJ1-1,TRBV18,ASSPGQLNTEAF
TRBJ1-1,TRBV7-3,ASSLGGDTEAF
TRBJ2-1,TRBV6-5,ASSYFGTLRNEQF
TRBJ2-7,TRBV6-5,ASTGTGTGFRY
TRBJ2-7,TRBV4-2,ASSQPSWAGVRYEQY
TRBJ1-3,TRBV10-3,ASEDGNTIY
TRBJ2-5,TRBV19,ASSIPPLAGVGTQY
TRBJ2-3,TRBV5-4,ASSRAGSSTDTQY
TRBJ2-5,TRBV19,ASSAVVTQETQY
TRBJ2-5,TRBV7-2,ASSFVAGRQETQY
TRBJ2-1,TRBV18,ASSRLTSGSNEQF
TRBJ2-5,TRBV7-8,ASSLAGLAEQETQY
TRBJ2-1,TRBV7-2,ARFLGASEQF
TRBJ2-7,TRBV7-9,ASSFTSGDSYEQY
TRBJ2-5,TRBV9,ASSVGPEAETQY
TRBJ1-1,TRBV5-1,ASSLGQVNTEAF
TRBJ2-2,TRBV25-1,ATREVNTGELF